The clone carrying this TCR beta chain showed up just a few times. What it binds is not known. The sample belongs to a study of cytomegalovirus exposure and HLA in healthy donors. Amplification used 60 Vbeta primers and 13 Jbeta primers. Clones were sequenced by immunoSEQ multiplex PCR, and TCRdb holds only the in-frame ones, with some missing. The repertoire includes 95,000 to 150,000 clones, roughly four fifths of them detected once, and roughly 4.1% sits in the top ten. Study observations and caveats: The study designated 164 TCR beta chains cytomegalovirus-associated.

Sequenced: PBMCs. The receptor comes from a woman in her forties or fifties in good health and CMV-seropositive.

The CDR3 DNA is TGTGCCAGCAGCTTGAGGCTCGGGACAGGGGGAGATGAGCAGTTCTTC. It yields the protein CASSLRLGTGGDEQFF. This sequence joins TRBV28 and TRBJ2-1; TRBD1 matches 11 bases. V dropped 6 bases and J dropped 8; count of bases not matched to a gene: 12. This CDR3 is built from 16 residues. CDR1 and CDR2 (germline): MDHEN, SYDVKM.